The sequence of this TCR beta chain was determined in a study of T-cell memory formation after mild COVID-19. TCRdb called the 5' RACE reads again in MiXCR, with one record for every CDR3 protein. The sample contains roughly 500,000 distinct CDR3 sequences, about a fifth of which appear only once. The CDR3 contains 15 residues. Germline CDR1 reads SGHNT; CDR2 reads YYREEE (reference sequence). V lost 4 bases, J lost 4 bases, and 8 bases stayed unmatched. V usage is TRBV5-4 and J usage is TRBJ1-1, with 9 bases fitting TRBD1. The receptor was derived from an adult woman who had mild COVID-19 (a few samples of this study predate the infection). Cell type and time point are not known. Sequencing was done on a sample of PBMCs or a T cell subset sorted from them (not recorded which). The CDR3 nucleotides are TGTGCCAGCAGCAGGGGGGACAGGGTAGTCACTGAAGCTTTCTTT. Encoded protein: CASSRGDRVVTEAFF.